These T cell receptor beta chains were read from a single sample in a study of early T cells in non-severe SARS-CoV-2 infection. TCRdb called the 5' RACE reads again in MiXCR, with one record for every CDR3 protein. The sample has tens of thousands of distinct CDR3 sequences, 10% to 15% seen once. The material sequenced was whole blood. The receptors originated from an adult who was a healthcare worker with PCR-confirmed SARS-CoV-2 infection or an uninfected control (not recorded which). The CDR3 runs from the conserved cysteine through the conserved F or W. D genes are given only for firm matches. Size is omitted from some rows. Given values are once, few, many or a class for expanded clones.

len	abundance	v_gene	d_gene	j_gene	CDR3aa	CDR3nt
15	.	TRBV6-6	.	TRBJ2-1	CASSYSKSGYNEQFF	TGTGCCAGCAGTTACTCGAAGTCGGGCTACAATGAGCAGTTCTTC
15	many	TRBV7-9	TRBD2	TRBJ2-3	CASSFSTGGADTQYF	TGTGCCAGCAGCTTTTCGACGGGAGGTGCAGATACGCAGTATTTT
13	few	TRBV20-1	TRBD1	TRBJ2-7	CSAQGAGSYEQYF	TGCAGTGCCCAGGGGGCGGGATCCTACGAGCAGTACTTC
15	few	TRBV11-2	TRBD2	TRBJ2-1	CASSSPPGTRDEQFF	TGTGCCAGCAGCTCCCCTCCGGGGACTAGAGATGAGCAGTTCTTC
15	.	TRBV20-1	TRBD2	TRBJ2-5	CSALGLAGGRETQYF	TGCAGTGCTCTTGGACTAGCGGGAGGGAGGGAGACCCAGTACTTC
15	many	TRBV14	TRBD1	TRBJ1-2	CASSQETGVAYGYTF	TGTGCCAGCAGCCAAGAGACAGGGGTGGCCTATGGCTACACCTTC
14	.	TRBV7-2	.	TRBJ1-1	CASSYDRYNTEAFF	TGTGCCAGCTCTTACGACAGATACAACACTGAAGCTTTCTTT
13	many	TRBV7-8	.	TRBJ2-1	CASSWGGPGEQFF	TGTGCCAGCAGCTGGGGAGGTCCTGGTGAGCAGTTCTTC
14	.	TRBV6-5	TRBD1	TRBJ1-2	CASRRGQTPYGYTF	TGTGCCAGCAGGAGGGGACAGACCCCCTATGGCTACACCTTC
13	many	TRBV20-1	.	TRBJ2-7	CSGTQWTSYEQYF	TGCAGTGGCACCCAGTGGACCTCCTACGAGCAGTACTTC
12	many	TRBV19	.	TRBJ1-1	CASRVRNTEAFF	TGTGCCAGTAGGGTAAGGAACACTGAAGCTTTCTTT
15	.	TRBV29-1	TRBD1	TRBJ1-3	CSVLSPGQGRNTIYF	TGCAGCGTTTTATCACCGGGACAGGGCCGAAACACCATATATTTT
16	many	TRBV27	TRBD1	TRBJ1-1	CASSLGPDRARGKAFF	TGTGCCAGCAGTTTAGGACCAGACAGGGCCCGAGGAAAAGCTTTCTTT
15	many	TRBV29-1	.	TRBJ2-2	CSVEESSGDTGELFF	TGCAGCGTTGAAGAGAGTTCAGGGGACACCGGGGAGCTGTTTTTT
14	many	TRBV20-1	TRBD2	TRBJ2-7	CSASGAGGSHEQYF	TGCAGTGCTAGCGGCGCGGGGGGATCCCACGAGCAGTACTTC
16	many	TRBV12-3/TRBV12-4	.	TRBJ1-4	CASSLGSRARGEKLFF	TGTGCCAGCAGTTTAGGCAGTAGAGCCCGGGGGGAAAAACTGTTTTTT
15	.	TRBV7-6	TRBD2	TRBJ2-7	CASSSGTSGDGEQYF	TGTGCCAGCAGCTCCGGGACTAGCGGCGATGGGGAGCAGTACTTC
14	few	TRBV7-3	TRBD1	TRBJ2-7	CASSPDRASYEQYF	TGTGCCAGCAGCCCTGACAGGGCCTCCTACGAGCAGTACTTC
14	.	TRBV7-8	.	TRBJ2-3	CASSTDPAADTQYF	TGTGCCAGCAGCACGGACCCAGCCGCAGATACGCAGTATTTT
12	.	TRBV20-1	.	TRBJ2-7	CSASGRFYEQYF	TGCAGTGCTAGCGGACGGTTCTACGAGCAGTACTTC
14	few	TRBV2	.	TRBJ2-7	CASMGGNPAGEQYF	TGTGCCAGCATGGGCGGGAATCCGGCCGGCGAGCAGTACTTC
13	few	TRBV20-1	TRBD1	TRBJ2-7	CSANDRGPYEQYF	TGCAGTGCTAACGACAGGGGGCCCTACGAGCAGTACTTC
16	many	TRBV18	TRBD1	TRBJ2-6	CASSPTGSSGANVLTF	TGTGCCAGCTCACCGACAGGGTCCTCTGGGGCCAACGTCCTGACTTTC
17	few	TRBV7-2	TRBD1	TRBJ1-2	CASSLVFLGQATYGYTF	TGTGCCAGCAGCTTAGTCTTTCTAGGACAGGCCACCTATGGCTACACCTTC
15	many	TRBV30	TRBD1	TRBJ2-7	CAWSYLWGTGEEQYF	TGTGCCTGGAGTTATCTCTGGGGGACAGGGGAAGAGCAGTACTTC
14	.	TRBV7-6	.	TRBJ2-3	CASSFLQGSDTQYF	TGTGCCAGCAGCTTTTTACAAGGGAGTGATACGCAGTATTTT
15	medium-sized	TRBV2	TRBD1	TRBJ2-5	CASESRDRGWETQYF	TGTGCCAGCGAGTCCCGGGACAGGGGATGGGAGACCCAGTACTTC
13	few	TRBV14	.	TRBJ1-2	CASSQDMGHGYTF	TGTGCCAGCAGCCAAGATATGGGACACGGCTACACCTTC
15	few	TRBV7-9	.	TRBJ2-1	CASSPRVAEYNEQFF	TGTGCCAGCAGTCCTCGAGTAGCGGAATACAATGAGCAGTTCTTC
14	few	TRBV13	TRBD1	TRBJ1-2	CASSPGQGHYGYTF	TGTGCCAGCAGCCCCGGACAGGGACACTATGGCTACACCTTC
18	.	TRBV30	TRBD1	TRBJ1-1	CAWNPQRWAGGPDTEAFF	TGTGCCTGGAACCCTCAAAGATGGGCAGGGGGTCCCGACACTGAAGCTTTCTTT
15	few	TRBV29-1	.	TRBJ1-5	CSVALEGRAGQPQHF	TGCAGCGTCGCCTTAGAGGGCAGGGCAGGCCAGCCCCAGCATTTT
14	.	TRBV10-3	TRBD1	TRBJ2-7	CAIRPGTGSHEQYF	TGTGCCATCAGACCTGGGACAGGGTCCCACGAGCAGTACTTC
15	few	TRBV20-1	TRBD2	TRBJ2-2	CSARVAGRVAGELFF	TGCAGTGCTAGAGTAGCGGGAAGGGTCGCCGGGGAGCTGTTTTTT
11	few	TRBV11-2	.	TRBJ2-5	CASSPARTQYF	TGTGCCAGCAGTCCCGCACGGACCCAGTACTTC
15	.	TRBV11-2	TRBD2	TRBJ2-1	CASSLLAGPYNEQFF	TGTGCCAGCAGCTTATTAGCGGGTCCCTACAATGAGCAGTTCTTC
16	many	TRBV7-2	.	TRBJ2-3	CASSLAGVANGDTQYF	TGTGCCAGCAGCTTAGCGGGGGTCGCCAACGGGGATACGCAGTATTTT
13	many	TRBV6-5	.	TRBJ2-5	CASSEVGVETQYF	TGTGCCAGCAGCGAAGTCGGGGTGGAGACCCAGTACTTC
15	many	TRBV5-6	.	TRBJ2-5	CAGQSWGRGAETQYF	TGTGCCGGACAGTCGTGGGGGAGAGGTGCAGAGACCCAGTACTTC
14	few	TRBV5-6	.	TRBJ2-3	CASAWGGSADTQYF	TGTGCCAGCGCCTGGGGAGGCTCCGCAGATACGCAGTATTTT
16	many	TRBV20-1	TRBD1	TRBJ2-3	CSARGQGALSTDTQYF	TGCAGTGCTAGAGGACAGGGGGCCCTCAGCACAGATACGCAGTATTTT
13	.	TRBV9	.	TRBJ2-1	CASSVAQGFEQFF	TGTGCCAGCAGCGTAGCACAGGGTTTTGAGCAGTTCTTC
13	few	TRBV5-1	.	TRBJ2-4	CASSLTGTNIQYF	TGCGCCAGCAGCTTGACCGGCACAAACATTCAGTACTTC
14	.	TRBV2	TRBD1	TRBJ1-4	CASRRDRTNEKLFF	TGTGCCAGCAGAAGGGACAGAACTAATGAAAAACTGTTTTTT
12	many	TRBV6-1	.	TRBJ2-1	CASSAALYEQFF	TGTGCCAGCAGTGCAGCGTTGTATGAGCAGTTCTTC
11	few	TRBV6-5	.	TRBJ2-5	CASSFQATQYF	TGTGCCAGCAGTTTTCAAGCAACCCAGTACTTC
14	few	TRBV6-6	TRBD1	TRBJ2-7	CASRVGTGVSEQYF	TGTGCCAGCAGAGTCGGGACAGGAGTCAGCGAGCAGTACTTC
15	.	TRBV4-1	TRBD1	TRBJ1-1	CASSQRDQGETEAFF	TGCGCCAGCAGCCAGAGAGATCAGGGGGAGACTGAAGCTTTCTTT
14	few	TRBV29-1	TRBD1	TRBJ1-5	CSAQGGGGNQPQHF	TGCAGCGCACAGGGGGGTGGTGGCAATCAGCCCCAGCATTTT
12	many	TRBV6-6	TRBD1	TRBJ1-1	CASSYGTGPAFF	TGTGCCAGCAGTTACGGGACAGGGCCTGCTTTCTTT
14	.	TRBV6-6	TRBD1	TRBJ2-4	CASSSGQGRNIQYF	TGTGCCAGCAGTTCCGGACAGGGACGGAACATTCAGTACTTC
16	.	TRBV10-2	.	TRBJ2-3	CASSESSGRSTDTQYF	TGCGCCAGCAGTGAGTCTTCAGGGAGGAGCACAGATACGCAGTATTTT
16	many	TRBV27	.	TRBJ2-3	CASSLNLWDTADTQYF	TGTGCCAGCAGTTTAAACCTCTGGGACACCGCAGATACGCAGTATTTT
18	.	TRBV5-1	.	TRBJ1-1	CASSPVRGTQDLNTEAFF	TGCGCCAGCAGCCCGGTAAGGGGGACGCAAGACTTGAACACTGAAGCTTTCTTT
14	many	TRBV20-1	TRBD1	TRBJ1-5	CSALMTGSNQPQHF	TGCAGTGCTCTAATGACAGGGTCCAATCAGCCCCAGCATTTT
11	few	TRBV29-1	.	TRBJ1-1	CRGGELTEAFF	TGCAGGGGAGGGGAGCTCACTGAAGCTTTCTTT